What follows are 31 T cell receptor beta chains derived from one specimen sequenced in a study of blood T cell repertoires in COVID-19 (dated by TCRdb to 2019 to 2021). Library preparation employed the immunoSEQ multiplex PCR assay. TCRdb carries this immuneACCESS record with in-frame sequences only. Its versions omit some clonotypes, under half of them owing to an unresolved V gene in the studies checked, with the rest unexplained. For this sample the table gives 200,000 or so clones, of which approximately 82% were detected only once. The top ten hold approximately 6.9% of the sample. The sequencing sample was made of peripheral blood. The origin of the receptors is a human donor with acute or convalescent COVID-19. The donor label of this sample is uncertain.

There are a few counts of this clone. V usage is TRBV24-1 and J usage is TRBJ2-1; 10 bases are a match to TRBD1. Trimming cost V 4 bases and J 6 bases; bases outside gene matches: 2. The CDR3 is 14 amino acids. Germline assignment: CDR1 KGHDR and CDR2 SFDVKD. The CDR3 DNA reads as TGTGCCACCAGTGAGACAGGGGGCTCCAATGAGCAGTTCTTC. Translating gives CATSETGGSNEQFF.

The CDR3 sequence: CASSLLPLGGKPQHF. The DNA of the CDR3 is TGTGCCAGCAGTTTGTTGCCTCTCGGGGGGAAGCCCCAGCATTTT. V usage is TRBV27 and J usage is TRBJ1-5; maybe TRBD1 (5 bases). This CDR3 is 15 amino acids long. CDR1 and CDR2 (germline): MNHEY, SMNVEV (reference sequence). V lost 3 bases to trimming and J lost 8 bases, with 17 bases between them.

V and J are TRBV27 and TRBJ1-5; D not certain. This CDR3 is 15 amino acids long. Between the trimmed V and J ends, which lost 3 bases and 4 bases, there was a span of 13 bases. Germline CDR1 reads MNHEY; CDR2 reads SMNVEV (reference sequence). CDR3 region: CASSLGRTGNQPQHF. The CDR3 DNA sequence: TGTGCCAGCAGTTTGGGCCGGACGGGGAATCAGCCCCAGCATTTT.

This clone appeared a few times. The chain combines TRBV3-1 (or the pseudogene TRBV3-2) with TRBJ2-7; D is possibly TRBD2 (5 bases). The CDR3 runs to 13 residues. Trimming cost V 1 base and J 2 bases, with 6 bases left between them. Germline V CDR1 and CDR2: LGHDT, YNNKEL (reference sequence). The CDR3 coding sequence is TGTGCCAGCAGCCAAGGAGGGACCTACGAGCAGTACTTC. As protein: CASSQGGTYEQYF.

The chain uses TRBV9 and TRBJ1-1; 8 bases are a match to TRBD1. This CDR3 has 14 residues. Germline loops: CDR1 SGDLS, CDR2 YYNGEE. V lost 3 bases and J lost 4; bases outside the gene matches: 5. The CDR3 is CASSGGQAGTEAFF. Written as DNA, the CDR3 is TGTGCCAGCAGCGGGGGACAGGCCGGCACTGAAGCTTTCTTT.

The J gene is TRBJ1-4, the V gene TRBV30; D call uncertain. The CDR3 spans 13 residues. The V and J ends lost 2 bases and 8 bases respectively, with 12 bases between them. The germline CDR1 and CDR2 sequences are GTSNPN and SVGIG (reference sequence). CDR3 amino acids: CAWSFEGYEKLFF. The CDR3 coding sequence is TGTGCCTGGAGTTTCGAGGGTTACGAAAAACTGTTTTTT. Supplemented by reference TRBV30 and TRBJ1-4, the full variable domain reads SQTIHQWPATLVQPVGSPLSLECTVEGTSNPNLYWYRQAAGRGLQLLFYSVGIGQISSEVPQNLSASRPQDRQFILSSKKLLLSDSGFYLCAWSFEGYEKLFFGSGTQLSVL.

This clone was seen a handful of times. The rearrangement uses TRBV25-1 and TRBJ1-4; D possibly corresponds to TRBD1 (6 bases). The CDR3 length is 12 residues. CDR1 and CDR2 (germline): MGHDK, SYGVNS. Trimming removed 5 bases from V and 9 bases from J, with 10 bases in between. In DNA form, the CDR3 reads TGTGCCAGCAGTCACAGGGCTAAAAAACTGTTTTTT. It translates to CASSHRAKKLFF.

In this sample, this clone turned up once. The rearrangement joins TRBV5-1 to TRBJ2-1, with 8 positions matching TRBD2. The V gene's germline CDR1 is SGHRS and CDR2 YFSETQ. The CDR3 contains 14 residues. The junction had 9 bases not matched to a gene; V was cut back by 5 bases and J by 8 bases. The DNA of the CDR3 is TGCGCCAGCAGGTTGCTAGCGGGCTCGGATGAGCAGTTCTTC. The encoded protein is CASRLLAGSDEQFF. Filled out from reference TRBV5-1 and TRBJ2-1, the complete variable domain reads KAGVTQTPRYLIKTRGQQVTLSCSPISGHRSVSWYQQTPGQGLQFLFEYFSETQRNKGNFPGRFSGRQFSNSRSEMNVSTLELGDSALYLCASRLLAGSDEQFFGPGTRLTVL.

This sequence joins TRBV11-3 and TRBJ2-2; 8 positions match TRBD1. The CDR3 is 16 amino acids. The V gene end was trimmed by 6 bases and the J gene end by 3 bases; junction bases not matched to a gene: 9. CDR1 is SGHNT, CDR2 YENEEA, per germline. This CDR3 reads CASRNSRTGYTGELFF. CDR3 sequence (DNA): TGTGCCAGCAGAAACTCAAGGACAGGGTACACCGGGGAGCTGTTTTTT.

This sequence joins TRBV12-3 or TRBV12-4 and TRBJ1-1; no clear D. V shed 1 base and J shed 5 bases, with 5 bases lying between them. The CDR3 spans 12 residues. Written as DNA, the CDR3 is TGTGCCAGCAGTTTAGGGGAGACTGAAGCTTTCTTT. Its translation is CASSLGETEAFF.

This clone was found once. This chain links TRBV27 with TRBJ1-5; D is undetermined. Looked up from germline, CDR1 is MNHEY and CDR2 is SMNVEV (reference sequence). This CDR3 comprises 14 residues. V shed 8 bases and J shed 0 bases, with 11 bases lying between them. CDR3 sequence reads: CASRTVYSNQPQHF. The CDR3 DNA is TGTGCCAGCCGTACGGTTTATAGCAATCAGCCCCAGCATTTT.

V usage is TRBV18 and J usage is TRBJ2-1, with D perhaps matching TRBD2 (6 bases). The V end lost 3 bases, the J end lost 2 bases, and 11 bases lay between the germline ends. This CDR3 contains 15 residues. Germline V gene lookup returns CDR1 KGHSH and CDR2 LQKENI. The CDR3, as DNA: TGTGCCAGCTCACCGCTAGCGACGCCCTACAATGAGCAGTTCTTC. This gives the protein CASSPLATPYNEQFF.

In this sample, this clone turned up once. This chain joins TRBV30 and TRBJ2-1; possibly TRBD2 for D (6 bases). Per the germline V gene, CDR1 is GTSNPN and CDR2 is SVGIG (reference sequence). Deletions cut 0 bases from V and 0 bases from J, with 12 bases between. There are 16 residues in the CDR3. In DNA, the CDR3 is TGTGCCTGGAGTGTATCGGCGGGGAGCTCCTACAATGAGCAGTTCTTC. Its protein product is CAWSVSAGSSYNEQFF.

CDR3: CSTSGGYNEQFF. DNA of the CDR3: TGCAGCACCTCAGGGGGCTACAATGAGCAGTTCTTC. V is TRBV29-1 and J is TRBJ2-1; 7 positions match TRBD1. This CDR3 is built from 12 residues. J lost 3 bases, V lost 8 bases, and 4 bases had no gene match. Germline assignment: CDR1 SQVTM and CDR2 ANQGSEA.

V and J are TRBV2 and TRBJ2-6; 8 bases are shared with TRBD1. This CDR3 has 15 residues. V shed 5 bases, J shed 4 bases, and the junction held 4 bases outside the gene matches. CDR1 SNHLY and CDR2 FYNNEI come from the germline V gene. The CDR3 DNA sequence: TGTGCCAGCAGTACGGGACAGGCCGGGGCCAACGTCCTGACTTTC. Translating it yields CASSTGQAGANVLTF.

The V gene is TRBV7-9, the J gene TRBJ1-5, with D possibly being TRBD1 (6 bases). The CDR3 runs 14 residues. CDR1 and CDR2 from the germline V gene are SEHNR and FQNEAQ (reference sequence). V was cut by 2 bases and J by 2 bases, with 7 bases left in between. This chain's CDR3 is CASSLPGGNQPQHF. The DNA for the CDR3 is TGTGCCAGCAGCTTACCAGGGGGCAATCAGCCCCAGCATTTT.

The CDR3 region is CASSPLAGVFYEQYF. The CDR3 DNA follows: TGTGCCAGCAGCCCACTAGCGGGGGTCTTCTACGAGCAGTACTTC. This chain links TRBV7-2 with TRBJ2-7; 11 nucleotides line up with TRBD2. This CDR3 region has 15 residues. Germline CDR1 is SGHTA and CDR2 is FQGNSA. Trimming cost V 5 bases and J 3 bases; bases outside gene matches: 6.

The chain recombines TRBV7-2 with TRBJ2-3; 8 bases line up with TRBD2. Germline CDR1 reads SGHTA; CDR2 reads FQGNSA. The CDR3 runs 14 residues. Trimming removed 5 bases from V and 6 bases from J; junction bases left unmatched: 7. CDR3 in amino acids: CASSRGGGVDTQYF. Here the CDR3 DNA reads TGTGCCAGCAGCCGGGGGGGAGGGGTCGATACGCAGTATTTT.

The rearrangement links TRBV28 to TRBJ1-6; D gene uncertain. The CDR3 is made up of 13 amino acids. With 6 bases removed from V and 7 bases from J, the gap between germline ends came to 10 bases. The germline V gene has CDR1 MDHEN and CDR2 SYDVKM. The CDR3 protein is CASRETENSPLHF. The DNA for the CDR3 is TGTGCCAGCAGGGAGACGGAGAATTCACCCCTCCACTTT.

The chain combines TRBV27 with TRBJ1-2, with D possibly being TRBD1 (5 bases). V was shortened by 6 bases and J by 8 bases, with 16 bases between the two germline ends. The CDR3 sequence is 13 residues long. Germline CDR1 MNHEY, CDR2 SMNVEV (reference sequence). DNA for the CDR3: TGTGCCAGCAGGACTCTGTGGACAAAGGGCTACACCTTC. It specifies CASRTLWTKGYTF.

In this sample, this clone turned up once. J is TRBJ1-4 and V is TRBV18, with no clear D. Per the germline V gene, CDR1 is KGHSH and CDR2 is LQKENI. V lost 0 bases and J 7 bases, leaving 12 bases between the germline ends. The CDR3 length is 15 residues. The CDR3 nucleotides are TGTGCCAGCTCACCACCGGGCAGGCCGGCTGAAAAACTGTTTTTT. It codes for CASSPPGRPAEKLFF.

The rearrangement uses TRBV6-7 and TRBJ1-3; no reliable D call. TRBV6-7 belongs to the ORF category, with a function that is uncertain. With 6 bases removed from V and 1 base from J, the gap between germline ends came to 10 bases. The CDR3 has 14 residues. DNA of the CDR3: TGTGCCAGCAGACCGGGGTCGTCTGGAAACACCATATATTTT. This translates into CASRPGSSGNTIYF.

The CDR3 DNA is TGCGCCAGCAGTTTCAGGGGACAATACAATGAGCAGTTCTTC. Residues: CASSFRGQYNEQFF. The chain carries TRBV10-1 and TRBJ2-1; D is perhaps TRBD1 (6 bases). V was cut by 5 bases and J by 4 bases, with 12 bases left in between. The CDR3 consists of 14 residues. Germline CDR1 reads WNHNN; CDR2 reads SYGVQD (reference sequence).

The CDR3 reads CASSLVGQNTGELFF. CDR3 DNA sequence: TGTGCCAGCAGCTTGGTTGGACAGAACACCGGGGAGCTGTTTTTT. The chain uses TRBV5-6 and TRBJ2-2; tentatively, D is TRBD1 (5 bases). The CDR3 loop spans 15 amino acids. Trimming removed 0 bases from V and 1 base from J, with 7 bases in between. The germline CDR1 and CDR2 sequences are SGHDT and YYEEEE.

The chain is built from TRBV24-1 and TRBJ2-1, with a possible D match to TRBD1 (5 bases). Germline V gene lookup returns CDR1 KGHDR and CDR2 SFDVKD. CDR3 length: 14 residues. Trimming stripped 4 bases from V and 8 bases from J, with 14 bases between. The CDR3 loop is CATSDPKGSHEQFF. The CDR3 region has the DNA TGTGCCACCAGTGACCCTAAGGGGTCGCATGAGCAGTTCTTC.

The V and J genes are TRBV5-1 and TRBJ2-1, with 9 nucleotides matching TRBD2. Germline CDR1 and CDR2: SGHRS and YFSETQ. V shed 4 bases and J 2 bases; nucleotides not matched to a gene: 7. The CDR3 has 16 residues. Here the CDR3 reads CASSRTSASPYNEQFF. In nucleotides, the CDR3 is TGCGCCAGCAGCCGGACTAGCGCCAGCCCCTACAATGAGCAGTTCTTC.

This clone came up a few times. J is TRBJ2-1 and V is TRBV21-1; the DNA was not compared with TRBD2, the D call given in the table. TRBV21-1 is a documented pseudogene. The CDR3 is made up of 16 amino acids. The CDR3 nucleotides read TGTGCCAGCAGCAAAGGTCCTAGCGGGGGGAGGAGTGAGCAGTTCTTC. Its protein product is CASSKGPSGGRSEQFF.

This clone occurred a few times. This chain joins TRBV7-2 and TRBJ2-3; D may be TRBD2 (6 bases). Trimming took 0 bases from V and 4 from J, leaving 20 bases between them. This CDR3 is built from 18 residues. Germline CDR1 SGHTA, CDR2 FQGNSA. The CDR3 spells CASSLATALGGSSDTQYF. The CDR3 DNA sequence: TGTGCCAGCAGCTTAGCGACCGCCCTGGGGGGATCTTCAGATACGCAGTATTTT.

The V and J genes are TRBV11-2 and TRBJ2-1, with 11 bases aligning to TRBD2. Germline V lookup: CDR1 SGHAT, CDR2 FQNNGV. This CDR3 contains 15 residues. Unmatched junction bases numbered 4, after V lost 1 base and J lost 8 bases. The CDR3: CASSLVAGGPHEQFF. CDR3 bases: TGTGCCAGCAGCTTAGTAGCGGGAGGGCCCCATGAGCAGTTCTTC.

The genes are TRBV18 and TRBJ1-2, with D tentatively TRBD1 (5 bases). Germline CDR1 reads KGHSH; CDR2 reads LQKENI. Trimming took off 2 bases at V and 4 bases at J, with 11 bases between the two ends. The CDR3 is made up of 14 amino acids. The CDR3, as DNA: TGTGCCAGCTCACCAATTAGGGGTAGCTATGGCTACACCTTC. It translates to CASSPIRGSYGYTF.

The chain carries TRBV7-4 and TRBJ2-7; 10 bases fit TRBD2. The CDR3 loop spans 16 amino acids. CDR1 is SGHVT, CDR2 SQSDAQ, per germline. V trimming: 1 base; J trimming: 3 bases; junction bases outside the gene matches: 6. CDR3 in amino acids: CASSLEWASGGYEQYF. CDR3 in DNA: TGTGCCAGCAGCTTAGAGTGGGCTAGCGGGGGCTACGAGCAGTACTTC.